This TCR beta chain was captured by sequencing in a study of T cells in Graves' hyperthyroidism and ophthalmopathy. Study summary: Initial diagnosis, before any treatment, was when peripheral blood was collected.

This clonotype was seen at least ten times. CDR3 length: 16 residues. The V end was cut by 0 bases, the J end by 6 bases, with 16 bases between. The germline gives CDR1 SGHRS, CDR2 YFSETQ. There were TCR beta CDR3 regions amplified from RNA transcripts. Primed by the HTBI set, a first-round RT-PCR was run on the TCR CDR3. TCRdb fed the multiplex PCR reads into MiXCR, producing one record per CDR3 protein. The sample carries about 210,000 distinct CDR3 sequences, approximately 17% recorded once. The specimen was blood. The chain carries TRBV5-1 and TRBJ2-1, with D perhaps given as TRBD1 or TRBD2 (5 bases each). The TCR was taken from a man aged 50 to 60 with Graves' hyperthyroidism. For the CDR3, the DNA is TGCGCCAGCAGCTTGGCCGGGACGGCCTATCTCAATGAGCAGTTCTTC. This gives the protein CASSLAGTAYLNEQFF.